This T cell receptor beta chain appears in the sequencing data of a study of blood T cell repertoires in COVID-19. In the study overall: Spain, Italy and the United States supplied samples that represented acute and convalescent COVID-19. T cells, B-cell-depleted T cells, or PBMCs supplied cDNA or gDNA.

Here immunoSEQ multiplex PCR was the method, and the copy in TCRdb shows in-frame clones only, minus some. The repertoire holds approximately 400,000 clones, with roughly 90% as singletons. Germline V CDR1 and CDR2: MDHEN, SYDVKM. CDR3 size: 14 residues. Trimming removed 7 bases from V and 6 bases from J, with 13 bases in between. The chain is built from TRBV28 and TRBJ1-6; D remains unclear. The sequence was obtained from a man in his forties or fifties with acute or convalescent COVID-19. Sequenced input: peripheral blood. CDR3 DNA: TGTGCCAGCACCCGGCAGGACTTTAATTCACCCCTCCACTTT. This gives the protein CASTRQDFNSPLHF.